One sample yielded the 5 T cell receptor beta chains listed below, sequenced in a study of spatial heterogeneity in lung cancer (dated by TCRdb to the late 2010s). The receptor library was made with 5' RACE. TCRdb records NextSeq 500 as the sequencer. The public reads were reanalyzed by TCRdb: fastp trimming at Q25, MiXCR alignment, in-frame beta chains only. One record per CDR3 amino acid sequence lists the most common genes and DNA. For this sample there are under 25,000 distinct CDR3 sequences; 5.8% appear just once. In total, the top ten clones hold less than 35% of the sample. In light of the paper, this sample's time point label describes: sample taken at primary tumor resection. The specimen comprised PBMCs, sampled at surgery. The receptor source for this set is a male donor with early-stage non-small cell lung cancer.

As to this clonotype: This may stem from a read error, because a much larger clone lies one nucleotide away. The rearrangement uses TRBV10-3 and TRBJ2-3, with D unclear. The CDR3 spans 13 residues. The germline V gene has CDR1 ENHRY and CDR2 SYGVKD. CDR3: CAISDSSTDTQNF. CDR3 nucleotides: TGTGCCATCAGTGACAGCAGCACAGATACGCAGAATTTT.

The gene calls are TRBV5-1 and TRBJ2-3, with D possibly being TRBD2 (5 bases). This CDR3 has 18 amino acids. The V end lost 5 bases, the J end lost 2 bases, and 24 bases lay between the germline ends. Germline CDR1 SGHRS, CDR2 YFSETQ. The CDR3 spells CASRKERSGDPFTDTQYF. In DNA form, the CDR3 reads TGCGCCAGCAGGAAAGAGAGGAGCGGAGACCCTTTCACAGATACGCAGTATTTT.

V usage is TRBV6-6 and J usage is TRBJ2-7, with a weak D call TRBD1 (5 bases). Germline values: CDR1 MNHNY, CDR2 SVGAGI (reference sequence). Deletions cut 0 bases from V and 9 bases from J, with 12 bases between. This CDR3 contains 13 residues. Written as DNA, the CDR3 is TGTGCCAGCAGTTACTCTTCCGACCAGGGGCAGTACTTC. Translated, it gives CASSYSSDQGQYF.

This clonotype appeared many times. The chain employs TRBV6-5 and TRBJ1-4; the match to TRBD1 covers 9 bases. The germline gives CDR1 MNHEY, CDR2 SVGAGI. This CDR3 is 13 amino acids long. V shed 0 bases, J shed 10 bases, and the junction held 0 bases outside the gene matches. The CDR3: CASSYSTGGKLFF. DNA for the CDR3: TGTGCCAGCAGTTACTCGACAGGGGGAAAACTGTTTTTT.

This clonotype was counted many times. CDR3 nucleotide sequence: TGCGCCAGCAGCTTTGCAGGGGGGCAAGAGACCCAGTACTTC. It codes for CASSFAGGQETQYF. The rearrangement links TRBV5-1 to TRBJ2-5, with D possibly matching TRBD1 (7 bases). Germline CDR1 SGHRS, CDR2 YFSETQ. Trimming shortened V by 2 bases and J by 2 bases, and 10 bases separated the two germline ends. The CDR3 has 14 residues.